Listed here is a single TCR beta chain. As yet, its antigen is unknown. Produced via immunoSEQ multiplex PCR; TCRdb's table is partial and in-frame only. The sample consists of 100,000 to 150,000 clones, around 96% of them appearing once. The V gene lost 4 bases and the J gene lost 4 bases, with 13 bases spanning the gap. CDR1 is SEHNR, CDR2 FQNEAQ, per germline (reference sequence). The CDR3 spans 14 residues. These data come from a study of cytomegalovirus exposure and HLA in healthy donors. Study summary: It was reported in a later analysis that the same platform had been used for the roughly 110 validation repertoires as for the approximately 700 first-cohort repertoires. Study observations and caveats: It was approximately 170 TCR beta chains that were listed as cytomegalovirus-associated. TCR sequences were mostly rare, though some public TCRs occurred in many donors. A few CMV-associated chains were confirmed in vitro to be specific for CMV antigens.

This sequence joins TRBV7-9 and TRBJ2-5; D is perhaps TRBD2 (6 bases). The sample taken for sequencing was PBMCs. The receptor's source is a young man in good health and CMV-seronegative. This CDR3 reads CASSSPFGGETQYF. The CDR3 DNA reads as TGTGCCAGCAGCTCCCCCTTCGGGGGAGAGACCCAGTACTTC.